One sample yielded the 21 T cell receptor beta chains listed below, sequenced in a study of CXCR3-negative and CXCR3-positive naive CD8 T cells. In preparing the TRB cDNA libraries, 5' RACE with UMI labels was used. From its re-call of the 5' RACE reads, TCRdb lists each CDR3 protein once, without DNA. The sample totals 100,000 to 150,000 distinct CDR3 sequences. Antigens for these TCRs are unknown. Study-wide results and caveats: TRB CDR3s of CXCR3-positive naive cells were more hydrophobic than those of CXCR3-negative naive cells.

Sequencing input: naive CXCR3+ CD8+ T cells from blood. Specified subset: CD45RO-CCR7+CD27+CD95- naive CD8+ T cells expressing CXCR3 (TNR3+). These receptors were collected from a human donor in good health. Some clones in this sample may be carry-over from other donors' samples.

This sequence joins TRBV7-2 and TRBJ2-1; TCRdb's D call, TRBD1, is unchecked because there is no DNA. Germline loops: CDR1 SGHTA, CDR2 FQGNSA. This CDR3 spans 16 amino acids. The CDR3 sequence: CASSLEIARQTGGQFF.

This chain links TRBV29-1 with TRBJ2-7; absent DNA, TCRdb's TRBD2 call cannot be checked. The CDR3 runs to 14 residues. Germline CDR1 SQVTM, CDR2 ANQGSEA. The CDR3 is CSALGLAGVYEQYF.

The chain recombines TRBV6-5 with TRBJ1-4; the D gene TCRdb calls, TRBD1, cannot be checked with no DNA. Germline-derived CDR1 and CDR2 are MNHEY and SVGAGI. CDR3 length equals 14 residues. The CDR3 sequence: CASRMEQWDEKLFF.

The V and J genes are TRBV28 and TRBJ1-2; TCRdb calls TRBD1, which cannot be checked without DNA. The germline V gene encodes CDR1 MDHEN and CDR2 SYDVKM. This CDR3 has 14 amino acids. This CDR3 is CASRAGQGMNGYTF.

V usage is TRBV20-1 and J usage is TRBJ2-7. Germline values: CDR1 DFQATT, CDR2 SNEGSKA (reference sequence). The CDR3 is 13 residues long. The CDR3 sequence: CSARGKISYEQYF.

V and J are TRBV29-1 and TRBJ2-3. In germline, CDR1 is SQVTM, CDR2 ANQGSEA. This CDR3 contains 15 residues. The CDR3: CSVVRPIPPPDTQYF.

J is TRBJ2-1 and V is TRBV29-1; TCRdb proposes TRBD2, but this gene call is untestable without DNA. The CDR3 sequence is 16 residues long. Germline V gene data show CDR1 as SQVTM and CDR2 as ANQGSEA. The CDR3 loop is CSVSPQSGSSYNEQFF.

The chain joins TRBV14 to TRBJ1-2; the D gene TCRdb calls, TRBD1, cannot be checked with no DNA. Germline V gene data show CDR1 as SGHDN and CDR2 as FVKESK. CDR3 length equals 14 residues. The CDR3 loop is CASSQERGAYGYTF.

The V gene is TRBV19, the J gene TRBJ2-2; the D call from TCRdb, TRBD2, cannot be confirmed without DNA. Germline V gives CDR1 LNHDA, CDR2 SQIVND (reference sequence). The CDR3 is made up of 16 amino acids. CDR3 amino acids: CASSTERLELTGELFF.

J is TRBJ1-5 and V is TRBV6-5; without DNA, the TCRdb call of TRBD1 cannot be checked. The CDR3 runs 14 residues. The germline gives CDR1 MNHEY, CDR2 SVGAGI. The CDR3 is CATSKTGVGQPQHF.

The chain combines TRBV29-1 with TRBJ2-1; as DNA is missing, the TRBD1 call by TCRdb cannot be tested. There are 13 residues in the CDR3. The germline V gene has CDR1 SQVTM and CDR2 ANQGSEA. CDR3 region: CSVEWGWGDEQFF.

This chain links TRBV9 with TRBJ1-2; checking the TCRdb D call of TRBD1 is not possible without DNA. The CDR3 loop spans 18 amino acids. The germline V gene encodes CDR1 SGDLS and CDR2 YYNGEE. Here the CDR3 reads CASSATQGAFETRYGYTF.

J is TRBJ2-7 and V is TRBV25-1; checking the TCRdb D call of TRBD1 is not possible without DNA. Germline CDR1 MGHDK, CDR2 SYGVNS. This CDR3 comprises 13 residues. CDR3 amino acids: CASSGDRGYEQYF.

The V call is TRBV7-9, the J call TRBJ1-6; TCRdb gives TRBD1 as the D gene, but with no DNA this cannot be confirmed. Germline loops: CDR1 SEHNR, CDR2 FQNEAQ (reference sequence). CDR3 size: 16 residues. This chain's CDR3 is CASSTQYGGGVSPLHF.

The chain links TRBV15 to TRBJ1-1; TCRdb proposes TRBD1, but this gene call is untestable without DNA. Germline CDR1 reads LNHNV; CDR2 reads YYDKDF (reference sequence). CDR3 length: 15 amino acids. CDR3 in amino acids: CATSRDRGQNTEAFF.

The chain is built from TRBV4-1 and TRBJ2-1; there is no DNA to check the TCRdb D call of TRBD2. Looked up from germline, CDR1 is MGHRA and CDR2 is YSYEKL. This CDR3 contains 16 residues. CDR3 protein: CASSQPVAGDSNEQFF.

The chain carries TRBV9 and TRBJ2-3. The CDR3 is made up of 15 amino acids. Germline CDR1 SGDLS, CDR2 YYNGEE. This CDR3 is CASSVASGSTDTQYF.

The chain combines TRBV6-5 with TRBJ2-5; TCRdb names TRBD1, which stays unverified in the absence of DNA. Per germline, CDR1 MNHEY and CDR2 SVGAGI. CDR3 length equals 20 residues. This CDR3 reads CASSYSQRFWGVRALETQYF.

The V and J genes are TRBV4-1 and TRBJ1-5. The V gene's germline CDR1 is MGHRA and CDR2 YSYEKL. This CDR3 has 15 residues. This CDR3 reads CASSQEGNLNQPQHF.

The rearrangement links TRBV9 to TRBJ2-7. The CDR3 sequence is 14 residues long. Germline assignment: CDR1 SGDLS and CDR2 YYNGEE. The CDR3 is CASSLSSASYEQYF.

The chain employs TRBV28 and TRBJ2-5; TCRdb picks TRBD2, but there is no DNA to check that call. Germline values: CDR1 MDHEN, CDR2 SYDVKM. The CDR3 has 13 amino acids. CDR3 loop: CASSSGTEETQYF.